The following is a T cell receptor (beta chain) sequence with its context. The authors' processing: The authors estimated nucleated cell counts from reference gene primer amplification. Repertoires were generated with immunoSEQ multiplex PCR, while TCRdb's copy carries only in-frame clones and drops some. The V and J calls and the clone size are those of that table, but D and trimming were determined from the DNA. The sample contains 200,000 to 300,000 clones, approximately 83% of which appear only once. The sample comes from a study of blood T cell repertoires in COVID-19. Study background: Acute and convalescent COVID-19 specimens originated in the United States, Italy and Spain. From T cells, B-cell-depleted T cells, or PBMCs came the material, which was cDNA or gDNA.

CDR1 and CDR2 from the germline V gene are SGHRS and YFSETQ. This CDR3 has 15 amino acids. The trim removed 3 bases at V and 4 bases at J, leaving 4 bases unmatched. The receptor was derived from a woman at least 80 years old with acute or convalescent COVID-19. Sequences were obtained from peripheral blood. The chain joins TRBV5-1 to TRBJ2-2; 9 bases align to TRBD1. CDR3 region: CASSSGQGSTGELFF. The CDR3 DNA sequence: TGCGCCAGCAGCTCGGGACAGGGAAGCACCGGGGAGCTGTTTTTT.